This record covers a single TCR beta chain. The sample comes from a study of blood T cell repertoires in COVID-19. Trimming cost V 4 bases and J 1 base, with 11 bases left between them. CDR3 length: 14 amino acids. Per the germline V gene, CDR1 is SNHLY and CDR2 is FYNNEI. Some clones are missing from TCRdb's copy, which holds only in-frame ones; the method was immunoSEQ multiplex PCR. The sample comprises more than 85,000 clones, around 85% of which are singletons, and approximately 40% rests with the top ten. The clonotype originates from a man older than 75 with acute or convalescent COVID-19. The V call is TRBV2, the J call TRBJ2-7, with D maybe TRBD1 (5 bases). Sequenced sample: peripheral blood. The CDR3 reads CASSATAGSYEQYF. Written as DNA, the CDR3 is TGTGCCAGCAGTGCGACAGCTGGATCCTACGAGCAGTACTTC.